Listed here are 9 T cell receptor beta chains from one sample, sequenced in a study of shared clonotypes between healthy human individuals. Profiled with immunoSEQ multiplex PCR; TCRdb holds only in-frame clones, not every one. The sample lists hundreds of thousands of clones, roughly 77% seen once, with 13% in the top ten. Sequenced material: PBMCs. Receptor source: a woman aged 40-49 years in good health. Some clones in this sample may be carry-over from other donors' samples.

The sample holds a few counts of this clone. The V call is TRBV11-2, the J call TRBJ2-1; 8 nucleotides line up with TRBD1. The J segment lost 7 bases and the V segment lost 2 bases, leaving 10 bases of the junction unmatched. This CDR3 comprises 16 residues. Germline assignment: CDR1 SGHAT and CDR2 FQNNGV. CDR3 DNA: TGTGCCAGCAGCTTAAGGTTTGGGGACAGGAGGAATGAGCAGTTCTTC. Amino acids: CASSLRFGDRRNEQFF.

The chain links TRBV7-2 to TRBJ1-5; the D is unclear. V dropped 5 bases and J dropped 1 base, with 3 bases sitting between them. Looked up from germline, CDR1 is SGHTA and CDR2 is FQGNSA. CDR3 size: 12 residues. The DNA for the CDR3 is TGTGCCAGCAGCGACAGCAATCAGCCCCAGCATTTT. Its protein is CASSDSNQPQHF.

This chain joins TRBV19 and TRBJ1-2, with D perhaps matching TRBD1 (5 bases). Germline V gene data show CDR1 as LNHDA and CDR2 as SQIVND (reference sequence). The CDR3 is 16 amino acids. Between the trimmed V and J ends, which lost 1 base and 5 bases, there was a span of 17 bases. CDR3 DNA: TGTGCCAGTAGTATAGCCGGCGGGGGTTTGCCATATGGCTACACCTTC. This gives the protein CASSIAGGGLPYGYTF.

Only one count was recorded for this clone. The chain employs TRBV9 and TRBJ2-5; D is perhaps TRBD1 (5 bases). Matching the DNA end better, TRBJ2-7 makes the J call doubtful. This CDR3 is 15 amino acids long. The germline V gene encodes CDR1 SGDLS and CDR2 YYNGEE. The CDR3 loop is CASSVASQGAYEQYF. The CDR3 DNA follows: TGTGCCAGCAGCGTAGCAAGCCAGGGTGCCTACGAGCAGTACTTC.

This clone was recorded a few times. This chain links TRBV7-2 with TRBJ1-3, with D maybe TRBD1 (6 bases). V was shortened by 5 bases and J by 5 bases, with 10 bases between the two germline ends. The CDR3 is 13 residues long. The germline CDR1 and CDR2 sequences are SGHTA and FQGNSA. CDR3: CASSPGHRNTIYF. The CDR3 DNA reads TGTGCCAGCAGCCCGGGACACCGAAACACCATATATTTT.

The J gene is TRBJ2-3, the V gene TRBV4-1, with 11 bases matching TRBD2. Losses at the gene ends were 4 bases for V and 3 bases for J; bases not matched to a gene: 6. Per the germline V gene, CDR1 is MGHRA and CDR2 is YSYEKL. The CDR3 has 16 residues. CDR3 amino acids: CASSRIAGGPTDTQYF. Written as DNA, the CDR3 is TGCGCCAGCAGCCGCATAGCGGGAGGGCCGACAGATACGCAGTATTTT.

As regards this clone: One end of the junction fails to match germline, which may point to a read error. Other nucleotide sequences in the sample specify the same CDR3. This rearrangement joins TRBV5-1 to TRBJ1-2, with 10 bases aligning to TRBD1. CDR1 SGHRS and CDR2 YFSETQ come from the germline V gene. CDR3 length: 15 residues. The CDR3, as DNA: TGTGCCAGCAGCTTGGTGACAGGGACAGGGGATGGCTACACCTTC. Translated: CASSLVTGTGDGYTF. The whole variable domain, filled in from reference TRBV5-1 and TRBJ1-2, reads KAGVTQTPRYLIKTRGQQVTLSCSPISGHRSVSWYQQTPGQGLQFLFEYFSETQRNKGNFPGRFSGRQFSNSRSEMNVSTLELGDSALYLCASSLVTGTGDGYTFGSGTRLTVV.

The V gene is TRBV2, the J gene TRBJ1-2, with a tentative D call TRBD1 (6 bases). CDR3 length: 15 amino acids. The germline V gene has CDR1 SNHLY and CDR2 FYNNEI. The V end lost 5 bases, the J end lost 8 bases, and 21 bases lay between the germline ends. The CDR3 sequence: CASSRTNAGAGGYTF. In nucleotides, the CDR3 is TGTGCCAGCAGTCGAACCAATGCAGGGGCTGGGGGCTACACCTTC.

Written as DNA, the CDR3 is TGTGCCAGCAGCCAAGGGCCAAATCAGCCCCAGCATTTT. The encoded protein is CASSQGPNQPQHF. The chain couples TRBV11-2 to TRBJ1-5; no clear D. The CDR3 is 13 residues long. Trimming took 5 bases from V and 4 from J, leaving 9 bases between them. CDR1 SGHAT and CDR2 FQNNGV come from the germline V gene.